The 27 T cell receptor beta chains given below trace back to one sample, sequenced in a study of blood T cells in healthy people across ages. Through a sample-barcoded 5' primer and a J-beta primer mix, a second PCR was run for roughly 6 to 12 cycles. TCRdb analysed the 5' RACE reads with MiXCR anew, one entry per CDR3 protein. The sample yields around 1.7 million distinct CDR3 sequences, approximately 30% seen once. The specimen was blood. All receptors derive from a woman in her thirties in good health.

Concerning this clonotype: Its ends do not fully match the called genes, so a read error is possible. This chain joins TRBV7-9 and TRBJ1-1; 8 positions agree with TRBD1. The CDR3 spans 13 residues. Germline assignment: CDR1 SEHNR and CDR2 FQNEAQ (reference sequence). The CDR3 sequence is CTSSVTGGTEAFF. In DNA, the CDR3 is TGTACCAGCAGCGTTACAGGGGGGACTGAAGCTTTCTTT.

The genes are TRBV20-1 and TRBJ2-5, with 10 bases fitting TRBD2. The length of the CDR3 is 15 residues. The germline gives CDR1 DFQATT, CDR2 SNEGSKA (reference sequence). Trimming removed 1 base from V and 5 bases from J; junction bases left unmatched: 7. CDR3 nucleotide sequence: TGCAGTGCTAGAGCTCGAGCGGGGGGGAAGGAGACCCAGTACTTC. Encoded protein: CSARARAGGKETQYF.

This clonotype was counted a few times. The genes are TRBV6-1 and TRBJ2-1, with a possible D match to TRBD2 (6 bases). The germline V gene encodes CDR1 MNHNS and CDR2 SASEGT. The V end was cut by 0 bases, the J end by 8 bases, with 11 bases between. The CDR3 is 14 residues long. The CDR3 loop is CASSEAWRGDEQFF. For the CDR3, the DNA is TGTGCCAGCAGTGAAGCTTGGAGGGGCGATGAGCAGTTCTTC.

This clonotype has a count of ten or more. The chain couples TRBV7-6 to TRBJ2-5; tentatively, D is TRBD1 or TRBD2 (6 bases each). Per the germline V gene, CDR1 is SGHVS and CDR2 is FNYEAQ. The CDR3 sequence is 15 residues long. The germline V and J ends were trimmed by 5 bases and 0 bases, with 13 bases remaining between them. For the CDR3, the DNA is TGTGCCAGCAGCCCCAGAAGGGGGGACCAAGAGACCCAGTACTTC. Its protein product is CASSPRRGDQETQYF.

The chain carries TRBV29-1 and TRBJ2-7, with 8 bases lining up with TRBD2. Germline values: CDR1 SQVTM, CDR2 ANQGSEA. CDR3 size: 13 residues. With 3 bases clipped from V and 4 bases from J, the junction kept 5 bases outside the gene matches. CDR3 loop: CSVDAGGGYEQYF. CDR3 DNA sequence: TGCAGCGTTGACGCGGGGGGCGGGTACGAGCAGTACTTC.

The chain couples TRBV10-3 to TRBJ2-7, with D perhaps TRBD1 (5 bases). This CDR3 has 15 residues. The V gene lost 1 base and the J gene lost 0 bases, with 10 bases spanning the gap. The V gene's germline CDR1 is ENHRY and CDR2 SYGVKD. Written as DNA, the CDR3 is TGTGCCATCAGTGAGTTTGGTGACAGCTCCTACGAGCAGTACTTC. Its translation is CAISEFGDSSYEQYF.

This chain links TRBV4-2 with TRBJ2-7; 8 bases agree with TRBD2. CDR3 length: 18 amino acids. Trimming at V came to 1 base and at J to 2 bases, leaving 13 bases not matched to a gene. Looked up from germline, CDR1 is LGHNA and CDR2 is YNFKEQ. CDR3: CASSQGSSAAGGPYEQYF. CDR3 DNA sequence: TGTGCCAGCAGCCAAGGATCTTCTGCCGCGGGAGGACCCTACGAGCAGTACTTC.

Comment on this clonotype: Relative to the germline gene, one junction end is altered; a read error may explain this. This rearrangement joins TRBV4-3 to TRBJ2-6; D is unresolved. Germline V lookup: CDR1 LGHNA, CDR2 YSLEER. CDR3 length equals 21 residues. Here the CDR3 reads CASRQDWEGPGLTARANVLTF. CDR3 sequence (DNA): TGCGCCAGCAGACAAGATTGGGAAGGCCCGGGCCTGACGGCCCGGGCCAACGTCCTGACTTTC.

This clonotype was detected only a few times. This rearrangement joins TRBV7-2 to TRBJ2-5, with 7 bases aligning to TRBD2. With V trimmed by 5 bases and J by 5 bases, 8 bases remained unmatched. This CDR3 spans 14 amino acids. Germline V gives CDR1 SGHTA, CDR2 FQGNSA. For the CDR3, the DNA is TGTGCCAGCAGCCAAATGCAGGGAGGGGAGACCCAGTACTTC. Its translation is CASSQMQGGETQYF. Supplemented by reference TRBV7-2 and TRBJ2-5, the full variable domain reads GAGVSQSPSNKVTEKGKDVELRCDPISGHTALYWYRQSLGQGLEFLIYFQGNSAPDKSGLPSDRFSAERTGGSVSTLTIQRTQQEDSAVYLCASSQMQGGETQYFGPGTRLLVL.

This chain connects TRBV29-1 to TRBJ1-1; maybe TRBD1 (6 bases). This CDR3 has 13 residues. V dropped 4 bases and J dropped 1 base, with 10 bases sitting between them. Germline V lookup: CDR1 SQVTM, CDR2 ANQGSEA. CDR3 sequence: CSVAQGPNTEAFF. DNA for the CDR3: TGCAGCGTTGCCCAGGGGCCGAACACTGAAGCTTTCTTT.

CDR3 coding DNA: TGCGCCAGCAGCGGCGGCGGGGGTTCGGTAACTGAAGCTTTCTTT. Protein product: CASSGGGGSVTEAFF. The rearrangement joins TRBV5-1 to TRBJ1-1; D possibly corresponds to TRBD1 (5 bases). The V end lost 4 bases, the J end lost 5 bases, and 18 bases lay between the germline ends. The CDR3 covers 15 residues. Germline V gene data show CDR1 as SGHRS and CDR2 as YFSETQ. Full variable domain (rest looked up from reference TRBV5-1 and TRBJ1-1): KAGVTQTPRYLIKTRGQQVTLSCSPISGHRSVSWYQQTPGQGLQFLFEYFSETQRNKGNFPGRFSGRQFSNSRSEMNVSTLELGDSALYLCASSGGGGSVTEAFFGQGTRLTVV.

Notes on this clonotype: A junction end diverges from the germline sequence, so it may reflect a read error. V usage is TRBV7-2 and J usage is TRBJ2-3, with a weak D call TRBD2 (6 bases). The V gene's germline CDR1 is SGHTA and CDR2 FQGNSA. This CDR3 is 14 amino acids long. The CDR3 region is CASSFARGGDTRYF. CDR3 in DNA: TGTGCCAGCAGCTTCGCACGAGGCGGGGATACGCGGTATTTT.

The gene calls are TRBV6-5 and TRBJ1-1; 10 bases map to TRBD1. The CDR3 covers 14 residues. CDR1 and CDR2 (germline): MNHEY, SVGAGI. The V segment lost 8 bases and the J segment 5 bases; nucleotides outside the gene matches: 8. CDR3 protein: CASLGTGAGTEAFF. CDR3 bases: TGTGCCAGCCTAGGGACAGGGGCTGGGACTGAAGCTTTCTTT.

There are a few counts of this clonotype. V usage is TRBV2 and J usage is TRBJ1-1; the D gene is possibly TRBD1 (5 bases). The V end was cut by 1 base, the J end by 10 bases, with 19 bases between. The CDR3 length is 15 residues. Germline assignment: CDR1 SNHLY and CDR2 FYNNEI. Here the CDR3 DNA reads TGTGCCAGCAGTGAAGAATATGGGCATGCCGGGGGAGCTTTCTTT. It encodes CASSEEYGHAGGAFF.

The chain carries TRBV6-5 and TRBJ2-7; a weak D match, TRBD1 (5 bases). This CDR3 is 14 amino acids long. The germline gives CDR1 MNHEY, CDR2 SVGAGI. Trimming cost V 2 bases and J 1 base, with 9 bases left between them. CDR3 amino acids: CASSYQGPSYEQYF. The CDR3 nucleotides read TGTGCCAGCAGTTACCAGGGTCCTTCCTACGAGCAGTACTTC.

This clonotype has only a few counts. CDR3 amino acids: CASSPWPRVSGANVLTF. In DNA form, the CDR3 reads TGTGCCAGCTCACCATGGCCAAGAGTCTCTGGGGCCAACGTCCTGACTTTC. The V call is TRBV18, the J call TRBJ2-6; no clear D. Per the germline V gene, CDR1 is KGHSH and CDR2 is LQKENI. The CDR3 spans 17 residues. V was cut by 2 bases and J by 0 bases, with 11 bases left in between.

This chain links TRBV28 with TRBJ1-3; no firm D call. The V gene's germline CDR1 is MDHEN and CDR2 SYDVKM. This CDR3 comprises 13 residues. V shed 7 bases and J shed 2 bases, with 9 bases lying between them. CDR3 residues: CASTRNPGNTIYF. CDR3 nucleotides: TGTGCCAGCACACGTAATCCTGGAAACACCATATATTTT.

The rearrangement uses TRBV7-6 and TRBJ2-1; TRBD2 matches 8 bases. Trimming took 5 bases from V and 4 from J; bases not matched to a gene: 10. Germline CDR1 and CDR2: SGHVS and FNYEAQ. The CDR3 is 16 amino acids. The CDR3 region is CASSPGRGEGYNEQFF. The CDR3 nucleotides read TGTGCCAGCAGCCCCGGGCGGGGGGAAGGGTACAATGAGCAGTTCTTC.

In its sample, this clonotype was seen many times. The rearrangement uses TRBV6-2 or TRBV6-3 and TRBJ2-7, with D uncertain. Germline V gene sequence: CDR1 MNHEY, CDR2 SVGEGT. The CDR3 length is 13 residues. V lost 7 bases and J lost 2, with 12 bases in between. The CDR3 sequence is CASTSTAPYEQYF. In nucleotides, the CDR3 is TGTGCCAGCACATCCACAGCACCCTACGAGCAGTACTTC.

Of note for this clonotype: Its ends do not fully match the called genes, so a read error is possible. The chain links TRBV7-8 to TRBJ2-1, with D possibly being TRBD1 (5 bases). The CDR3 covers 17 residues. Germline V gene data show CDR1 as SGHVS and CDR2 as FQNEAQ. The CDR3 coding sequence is TGTGCCAGCAGCTTAGCGCTGGCAGGGCCAACCTACAATGAGGAGTTTTTC. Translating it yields CASSLALAGPTYNEEFF.

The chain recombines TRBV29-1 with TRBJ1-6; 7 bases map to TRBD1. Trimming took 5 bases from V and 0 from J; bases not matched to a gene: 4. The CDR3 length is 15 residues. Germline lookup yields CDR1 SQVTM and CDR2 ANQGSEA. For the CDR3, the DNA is TGCAGCGTTCGACAGGGCAGCTCCTATAATTCACCCCTCCACTTT. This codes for CSVRQGSSYNSPLHF.

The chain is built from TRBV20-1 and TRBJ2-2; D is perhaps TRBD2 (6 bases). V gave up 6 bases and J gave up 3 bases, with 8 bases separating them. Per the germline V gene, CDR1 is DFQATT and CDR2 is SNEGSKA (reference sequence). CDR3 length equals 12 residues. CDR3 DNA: TGCAGTGCGCGGGATCACACCGGGGAGCTGTTTTTT. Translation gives CSARDHTGELFF.

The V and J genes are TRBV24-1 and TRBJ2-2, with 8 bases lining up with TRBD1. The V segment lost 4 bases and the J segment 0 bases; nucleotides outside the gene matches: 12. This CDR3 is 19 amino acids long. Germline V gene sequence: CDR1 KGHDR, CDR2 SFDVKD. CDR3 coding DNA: TGTGCCACCAGTGAAGTAGGAAGGACAGGGAGATCGAACACCGGGGAGCTGTTTTTT. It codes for CATSEVGRTGRSNTGELFF.

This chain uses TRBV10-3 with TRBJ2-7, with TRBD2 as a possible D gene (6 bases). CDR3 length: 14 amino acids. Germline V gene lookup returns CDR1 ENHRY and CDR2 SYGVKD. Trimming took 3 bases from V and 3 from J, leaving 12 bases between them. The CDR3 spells CAISDGKAGYEQYF. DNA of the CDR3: TGTGCCATCAGTGATGGTAAAGCGGGCTACGAGCAGTACTTC.

This chain's CDR3 is CASSLSGDKETQYF. The CDR3 bases are TGTGCCAGCAGCTTGAGCGGGGACAAAGAGACCCAGTACTTC. The chain carries TRBV7-2 and TRBJ2-5; tentative D call: TRBD2 (7 bases). The CDR3 runs to 14 residues. Germline V gene data show CDR1 as SGHTA and CDR2 as FQGNSA. Trimming pared 3 bases from V and 3 bases from J, leaving 11 bases between.

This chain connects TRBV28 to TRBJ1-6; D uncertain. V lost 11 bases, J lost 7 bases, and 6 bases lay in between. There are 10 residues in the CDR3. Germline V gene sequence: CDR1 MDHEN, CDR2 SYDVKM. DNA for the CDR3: TGTGCCGTAGGGAATTCACCCCTCCACTTT. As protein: CAVGNSPLHF. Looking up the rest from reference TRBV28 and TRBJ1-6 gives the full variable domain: DVKVTQSSRYLVKRTGEKVFLECVQDMDHENMFWYRQDPGLGLRLIYFSYDVKMKEKGDIPEGYSVSREKKERFSLILESASTNQTSMYLCAVGNSPLHFGNGTRLTVT.

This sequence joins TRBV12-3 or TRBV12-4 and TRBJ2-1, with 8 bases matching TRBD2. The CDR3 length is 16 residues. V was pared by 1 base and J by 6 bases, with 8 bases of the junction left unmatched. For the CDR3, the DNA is TGTGCCAGCAGTTTAGTTACGGGGGCGGGGGGCAATGAGCAGTTCTTC. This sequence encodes CASSLVTGAGGNEQFF.